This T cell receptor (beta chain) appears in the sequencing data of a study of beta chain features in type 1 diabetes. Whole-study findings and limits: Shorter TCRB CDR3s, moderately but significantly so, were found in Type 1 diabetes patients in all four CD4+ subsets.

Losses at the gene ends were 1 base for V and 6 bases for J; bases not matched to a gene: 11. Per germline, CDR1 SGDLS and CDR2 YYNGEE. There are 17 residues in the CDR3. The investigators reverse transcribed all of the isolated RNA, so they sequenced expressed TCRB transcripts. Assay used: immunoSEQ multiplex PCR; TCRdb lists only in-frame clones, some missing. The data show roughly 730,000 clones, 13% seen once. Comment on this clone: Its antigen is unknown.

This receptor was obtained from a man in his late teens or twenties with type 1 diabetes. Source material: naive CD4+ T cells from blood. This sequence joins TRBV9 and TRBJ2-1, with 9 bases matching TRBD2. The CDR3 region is CASSVRASGANTNEQFF. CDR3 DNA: TGTGCCAGCAGCGTAAGAGCTAGCGGGGCCAATACCAATGAGCAGTTCTTC.